A selection of T cell receptor beta chains follows, all from one sample in a study of T-cell reconstitution after alpha-beta-depleted transplantation in children. TCRdb fed the PCR reads into MiXCR, producing one record per CDR3 protein. The table records about 270,000 distinct CDR3 sequences, about 10% of them present only once. The sequenced sample was PBMCs from the stem cell graft donor, obtained from the stem cell graft. All receptors come from a human donor who donated a stem cell graft to a child with SCID. CDR3s include the opening cysteine and the closing phenylalanine or tryptophan. Fields, in order: V gene, D gene, J gene, clone size, CDR3 DNA, CDR3 protein. D genes are given only for firm matches. Size is omitted from some rows. Given values are once, few, many or a class for expanded clones.

TRBV9	.	TRBJ2-3	.	TGTGCCAGCAGCGTAGCGGCCCCCGGAAATACAGATACGCAGTATTTT	CASSVAAPGNTDTQYF
TRBV2	.	TRBJ1-1	.	TGTGCCAGCAATCGGTACAGAGGCGACACTGAAGCTTTCTTT	CASNRYRGDTEAFF
TRBV12-3/TRBV12-4	.	TRBJ2-5	few	TGTGCCAGCAGGCCTCAGGGTTTGTGGGAGACCCAGTACTTC	CASRPQGLWETQYF
TRBV7-9	.	TRBJ1-4	.	TGTGCCAGCAGCGAGGGCCACGATAATGAAAAACTGTTTTTT	CASSEGHDNEKLFF
TRBV4-2	.	TRBJ2-5	few	TGTGCCAGCAGCCAAGATGGGGCAGGGCAAGAGACCCAGTACTTC	CASSQDGAGQETQYF
TRBV4-2	.	TRBJ1-1	few	TGTGCCAGCAGCCAAGGGGGAATTGAAGCTTTCTTT	CASSQGGIEAFF
TRBV5-5	.	TRBJ2-1	few	TGTGCCAGCAGCTTGACAAGGGAACTGCAGTTCTTC	CASSLTRELQFF
TRBV6-5	TRBD1	TRBJ2-2	.	TGTGCCAGCAGTTACCGCAGGGGGCCGGTCGGGGAGCTGTTTTTT	CASSYRRGPVGELFF
TRBV9	.	TRBJ2-7	few	TGTGCCAGCAGCGTAGGTCGAAGCTCCTACGAGCAGTACTTC	CASSVGRSSYEQYF
TRBV5-1	.	TRBJ2-4	.	TGCGCCAGCAGCTATGGAAACATTCAGTACTTC	CASSYGNIQYF
TRBV14	.	TRBJ2-5	few	TGTGCCAGCAGCCAGACGGGGGTGTCCCAGTACTTC	CASSQTGVSQYF
TRBV4-1	TRBD2	TRBJ2-7	.	TGCGCCAGCAGCCAGTCTAGCGGGGAAGGGTTCGAGCAGTACTTC	CASSQSSGEGFEQYF
TRBV12-3/TRBV12-4	TRBD1	TRBJ1-4	.	TGTGCCAGCAGCCAGACAGGGGGTAATGAAAAACTGTTTTTT	CASSQTGGNEKLFF
TRBV12-3/TRBV12-4	.	TRBJ2-3	many	TGTGCCACGGGGATCCTGGGGCGCACAGATACGCAGTATTTT	CATGILGRTDTQYF
TRBV13	.	TRBJ2-7	many	TGTGCCAGCAGCCTTCGACAGGCCTACGTGGAGCAGTACTTC	CASSLRQAYVEQYF
TRBV6-1	.	TRBJ1-4	.	TGTGCCAGCAGGCGGCCGGTACTTGGCGAAAAACTGTTTTTT	CASRRPVLGEKLFF
TRBV21-1	.	TRBJ1-1	few	TGTGCCAGCAGCAAACGGTGGAGTGTAGGACAGGGCGGCACTGAAGCTTTCTTT	CASSKRWSVGQGGTEAFF
TRBV14	TRBD1	TRBJ2-1	few	TGTGCCAGCAGCCCACCGGTGGCGGCAGGGGGCTTCAATGAGCAGTTCTTC	CASSPPVAAGGFNEQFF
TRBV2	.	TRBJ2-7	.	TGTGCCAGCAGGGGGAACACCTACGAGCAGTACTTC	CASRGNTYEQYF
TRBV9	TRBD2	TRBJ2-3	.	TGTGCCAGCAGCAGGCAGCTAGCGGGGTCAGATACGCAGTATTTT	CASSRQLAGSDTQYF
TRBV7-9	.	TRBJ1-2	.	TGTGCCAGCAGCAGTATTAGCGGGGGACACCCCTATGGCTACACCTTC	CASSSISGGHPYGYTF
TRBV20-1	TRBD2	TRBJ2-3	few	TGCAGTGCTAGAGAGGGGGGGAGCACAGATACGCAGTATTTT	CSAREGGSTDTQYF
TRBV27	TRBD2	TRBJ2-3	.	TGTGCCAGCAGTTACTTGGGACTAGCGGGGGGCACAGATACGCAGTATTTT	CASSYLGLAGGTDTQYF
TRBV20-1	.	TRBJ2-1	.	TGCAGTGCCCTGCTGGCTTCATACAATGAGCAGTTCTTC	CSALLASYNEQFF
TRBV5-6	TRBD2	TRBJ2-3	.	TGTGCCAGCAGCTTGCGGGGTGGGACTAGAGGCCGTATCACAGATACGCAGTATTTT	CASSLRGGTRGRITDTQYF
TRBV12-3/TRBV12-4	.	TRBJ1-5	few	TGTGCCACAGGGGCAGGGAGTCAGCCCCAGCATTTT	CATGAGSQPQHF
TRBV21-1	.	TRBJ2-7	many	TGTGCCAGCAGCAGGAGTTTTACAGGGGGATCCTACGAGCAGTACTTC	CASSRSFTGGSYEQYF
TRBV5-1	TRBD2	TRBJ2-2	many	TGCGCCAGCAGCGGCCTAGCGGGGGCCCCCACCGGGGAGCTGTTTTTT	CASSGLAGAPTGELFF
TRBV20-1	TRBD1	TRBJ2-3	.	TGCAGTGCTAGAGTCCCTCGACAGGGGGAATCAGATACGCAGTATTTT	CSARVPRQGESDTQYF
TRBV27	TRBD1	TRBJ2-7	many	TGTGCCAGCGGACCAGGGGGCTACACCTACGAGCAGTACTTC	CASGPGGYTYEQYF
TRBV7-8	TRBD2	TRBJ2-1	.	TGTGCCAGCAGTATAGCGGGGGTTGAGCAGTTCTTC	CASSIAGVEQFF
TRBV4-1	.	TRBJ2-7	few	TGCGCCAGCAGCGGGCGACACTTTGGATACGACGAGCAGTACTTC	CASSGRHFGYDEQYF
TRBV6-5	TRBD1	TRBJ1-2	many	TGTGCCAGCAGTTATTCCTACCGGGACAGGGATTTCAGCTATGGCTACACCTTC	CASSYSYRDRDFSYGYTF